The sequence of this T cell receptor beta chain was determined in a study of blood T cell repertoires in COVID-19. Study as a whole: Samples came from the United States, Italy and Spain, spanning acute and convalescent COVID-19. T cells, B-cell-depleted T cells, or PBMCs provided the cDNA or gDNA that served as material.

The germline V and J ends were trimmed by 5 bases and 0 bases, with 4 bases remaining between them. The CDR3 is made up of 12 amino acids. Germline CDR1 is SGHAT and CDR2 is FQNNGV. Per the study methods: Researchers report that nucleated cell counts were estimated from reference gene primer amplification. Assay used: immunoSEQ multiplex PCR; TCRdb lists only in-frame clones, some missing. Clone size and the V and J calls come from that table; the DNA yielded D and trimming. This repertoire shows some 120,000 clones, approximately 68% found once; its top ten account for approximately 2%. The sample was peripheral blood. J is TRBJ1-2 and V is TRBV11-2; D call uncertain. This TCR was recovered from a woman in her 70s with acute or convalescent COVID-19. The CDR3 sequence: CASSLPNYGYTF. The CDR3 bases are TGTGCCAGCAGCCTCCCTAACTATGGCTACACCTTC.